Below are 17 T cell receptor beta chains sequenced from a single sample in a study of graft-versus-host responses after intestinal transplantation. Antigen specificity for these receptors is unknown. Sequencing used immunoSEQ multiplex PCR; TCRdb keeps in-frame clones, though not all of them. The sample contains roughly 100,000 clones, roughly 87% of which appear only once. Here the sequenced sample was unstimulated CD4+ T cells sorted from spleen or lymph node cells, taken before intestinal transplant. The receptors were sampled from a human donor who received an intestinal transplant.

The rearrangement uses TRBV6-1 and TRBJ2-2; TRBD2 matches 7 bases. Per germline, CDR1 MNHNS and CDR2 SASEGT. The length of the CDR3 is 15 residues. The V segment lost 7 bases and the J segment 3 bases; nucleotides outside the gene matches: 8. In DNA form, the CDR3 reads TGTGCCAGCACCTGGCAGCTAGCGGACACCGGGGAGCTGTTTTTT. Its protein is CASTWQLADTGELFF.

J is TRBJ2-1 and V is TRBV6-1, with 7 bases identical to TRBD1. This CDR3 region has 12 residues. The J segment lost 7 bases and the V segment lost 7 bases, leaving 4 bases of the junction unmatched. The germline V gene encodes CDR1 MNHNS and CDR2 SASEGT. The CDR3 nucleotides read TGTGCCAGCATTATACAGGGGAATGAGCAGTTCTTC. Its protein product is CASIIQGNEQFF.

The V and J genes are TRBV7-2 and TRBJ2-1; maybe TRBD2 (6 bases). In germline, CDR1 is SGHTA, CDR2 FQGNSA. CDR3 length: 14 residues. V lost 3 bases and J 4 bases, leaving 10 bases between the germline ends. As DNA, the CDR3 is TGTGCCAGCAGCTTGGACTACCCTTACAATGAGCAGTTCTTC. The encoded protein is CASSLDYPYNEQFF.

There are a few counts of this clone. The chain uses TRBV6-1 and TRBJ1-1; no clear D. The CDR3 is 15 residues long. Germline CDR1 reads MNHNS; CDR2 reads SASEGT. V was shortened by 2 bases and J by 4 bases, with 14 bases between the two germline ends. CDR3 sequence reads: CASSERSALRTEAFF. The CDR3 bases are TGTGCCAGCAGTGAAAGGTCAGCCCTACGCACTGAAGCTTTCTTT.

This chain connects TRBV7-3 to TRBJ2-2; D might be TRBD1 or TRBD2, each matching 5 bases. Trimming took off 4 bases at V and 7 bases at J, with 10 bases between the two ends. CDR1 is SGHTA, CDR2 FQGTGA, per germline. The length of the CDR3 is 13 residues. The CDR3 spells CASSSGRGGELFF. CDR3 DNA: TGTGCCAGCAGCTCGGGACGCGGCGGGGAGCTGTTTTTT.

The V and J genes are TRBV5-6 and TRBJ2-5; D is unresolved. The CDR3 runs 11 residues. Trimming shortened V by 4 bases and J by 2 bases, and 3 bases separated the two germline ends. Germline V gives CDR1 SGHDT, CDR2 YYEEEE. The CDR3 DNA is TGTGCCAGCAGCCTTCAAGAGACCCAGTACTTC. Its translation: CASSLQETQYF. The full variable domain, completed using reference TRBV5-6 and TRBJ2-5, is DAGVTQSPTHLIKTRGQQVTLRCSPKSGHDTVSWYQQALGQGPQFIFQYYEEEERQRGNFPDRFSGHQFPNYSSELNVNALLLGDSALYLCASSLQETQYFGPGTRLLVL.

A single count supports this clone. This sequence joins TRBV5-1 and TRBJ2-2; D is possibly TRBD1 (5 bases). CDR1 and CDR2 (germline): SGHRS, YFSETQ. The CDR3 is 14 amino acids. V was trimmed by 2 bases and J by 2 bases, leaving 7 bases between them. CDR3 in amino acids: CASSLRGNTGELFF. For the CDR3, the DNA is TGCGCCAGCAGCTTAAGGGGTAACACCGGGGAGCTGTTTTTT.

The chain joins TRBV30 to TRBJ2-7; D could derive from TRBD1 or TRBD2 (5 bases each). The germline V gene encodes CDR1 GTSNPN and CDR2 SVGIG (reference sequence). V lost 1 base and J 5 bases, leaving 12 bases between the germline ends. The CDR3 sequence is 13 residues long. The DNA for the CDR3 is TGTGCCTGGAGTGGAGGGGCCGGGAACGAGCAGTACTTC. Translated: CAWSGGAGNEQYF.

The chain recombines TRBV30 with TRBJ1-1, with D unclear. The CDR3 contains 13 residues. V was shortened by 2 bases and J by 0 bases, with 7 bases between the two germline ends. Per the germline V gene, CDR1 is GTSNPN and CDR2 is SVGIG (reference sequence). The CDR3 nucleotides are TGTGCCTGGAGTTTTCGGATGAACACTGAAGCTTTCTTT. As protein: CAWSFRMNTEAFF.

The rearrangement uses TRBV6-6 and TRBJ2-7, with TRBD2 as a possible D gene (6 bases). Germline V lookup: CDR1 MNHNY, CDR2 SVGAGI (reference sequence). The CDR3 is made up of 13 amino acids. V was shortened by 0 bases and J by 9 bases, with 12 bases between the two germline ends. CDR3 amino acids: CASSYSGLPGQYF. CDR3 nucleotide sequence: TGTGCCAGCAGTTACTCGGGACTCCCCGGGCAGTACTTC.

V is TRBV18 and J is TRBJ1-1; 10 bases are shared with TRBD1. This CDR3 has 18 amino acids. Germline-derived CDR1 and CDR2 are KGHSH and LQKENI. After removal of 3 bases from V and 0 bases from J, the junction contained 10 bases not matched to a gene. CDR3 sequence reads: CASSPSRTGGSMNTEAFF. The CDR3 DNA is TGTGCCAGCTCACCGTCTAGGACAGGGGGGTCAATGAACACTGAAGCTTTCTTT.

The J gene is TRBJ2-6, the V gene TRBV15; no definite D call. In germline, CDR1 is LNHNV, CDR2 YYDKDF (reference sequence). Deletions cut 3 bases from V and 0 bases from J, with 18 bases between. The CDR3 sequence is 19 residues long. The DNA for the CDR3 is TGTGCCACCAGCAGTCCACATGACCGCGCTCCCTCTGGGGCCAACGTCCTGACTTTC. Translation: CATSSPHDRAPSGANVLTF.

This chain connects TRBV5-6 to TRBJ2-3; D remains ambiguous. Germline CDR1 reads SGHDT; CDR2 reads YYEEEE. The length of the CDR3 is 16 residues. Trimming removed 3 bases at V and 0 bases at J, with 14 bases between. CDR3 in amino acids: CASSSQGQISTDTQYF. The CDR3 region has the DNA TGTGCCAGCAGCTCCCAAGGCCAGATCAGCACAGATACGCAGTATTTT.

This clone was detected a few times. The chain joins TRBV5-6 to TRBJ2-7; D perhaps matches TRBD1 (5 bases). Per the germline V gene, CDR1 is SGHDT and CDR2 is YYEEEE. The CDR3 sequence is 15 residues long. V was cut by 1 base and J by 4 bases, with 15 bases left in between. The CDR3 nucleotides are TGTGCCAGCAGCTTGTTTCTGACAGCACCGTACGAGCAGTACTTC. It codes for CASSLFLTAPYEQYF.

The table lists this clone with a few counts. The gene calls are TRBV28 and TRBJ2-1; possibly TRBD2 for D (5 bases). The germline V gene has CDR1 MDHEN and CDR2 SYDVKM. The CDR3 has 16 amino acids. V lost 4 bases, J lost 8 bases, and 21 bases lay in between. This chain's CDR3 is CASSSLGRALSDEQFF. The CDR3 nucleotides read TGTGCCAGCAGTTCCCTCGGGCGGGCCCTGTCCGATGAGCAGTTCTTC.

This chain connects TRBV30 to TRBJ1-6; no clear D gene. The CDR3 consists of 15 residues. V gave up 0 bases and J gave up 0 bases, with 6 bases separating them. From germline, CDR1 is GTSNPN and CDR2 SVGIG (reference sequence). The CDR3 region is CAWSVTSSYNSPLHF. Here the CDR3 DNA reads TGTGCCTGGAGTGTAACTAGCTCCTATAATTCACCCCTCCACTTT.

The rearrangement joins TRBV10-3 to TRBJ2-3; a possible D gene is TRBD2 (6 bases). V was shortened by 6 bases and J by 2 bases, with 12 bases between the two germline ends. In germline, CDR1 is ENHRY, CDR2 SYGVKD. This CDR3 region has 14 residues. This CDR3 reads CAISPSESTDTQYF. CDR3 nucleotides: TGTGCCATCAGCCCTAGCGAGTCCACAGATACGCAGTATTTT.